Listed below are T cell receptor beta chains from one sample, sequenced in a study of CD8+CD57+ T cells in acquired aplastic anemia. MiXCR was run by TCRdb on the reads, yielding one entry per CDR3 protein. The table lists about 120,000 distinct CDR3 sequences, over 55% of them singletons. Sample: sorted CD4+, CD8+, or CD8+CD57+ T cells (not recorded which) from PBMCs. Receptors originate from a human donor with aplastic anemia. The CDR3 runs from the conserved cysteine through the conserved F or W. The D gene is left open where the match is weak. Some rows have no size entry. The others give once, few or many, or a class for an expanded clone.

14	TRBV2	-	TRBJ2-1	-	CASGPTLTYNEQFF	TGTGCCAGCGGACCGACCCTTACCTACAATGAGCAGTTCTTC
11	TRBV19	-	TRBJ1-1	-	CASSIPSEAFF	TGTGCCAGTAGTATTCCATCAGAAGCTTTCTTT
12	TRBV14	-	TRBJ2-7	many	CASSHTSYEQYF	TGTGCCAGCAGCCACACCTCCTACGAGCAGTACTTC
12	TRBV20-1	-	TRBJ1-5	-	CSAKQVMQPQHF	TGCAGTGCTAAACAGGTGATGCAGCCCCAGCATTTT
15	TRBV15	-	TRBJ1-2	-	CATSREILMGGTYTF	TGTGCCACCAGCAGAGAGATCCTGATGGGGGGCACCTACACCTTC
13	TRBV5-1	-	TRBJ2-7	-	CASSLVPRDEQYF	TGCGCCAGCAGCTTGGTTCCCCGAGACGAGCAGTACTTC
16	TRBV25-1	TRBD1	TRBJ1-4	-	CASSGAPGTGGEKLFF	TGTGCCAGCAGTGGGGCCCCCGGGACAGGGGGGGAAAAACTGTTTTTT
14	TRBV2	TRBD1	TRBJ1-2	few	CASSEGQRFYGYTF	TGTGCCAGCAGTGAGGGACAGCGATTCTATGGCTACACCTTC
15	TRBV10-2	-	TRBJ1-6	-	CASTHMGPGWSPLHF	TGCGCCAGCACCCATATGGGGCCAGGGTGGTCACCCCTCCACTTT
15	TRBV15	-	TRBJ2-1	large	CATSAPPMGNNEQFF	TGTGCCACCAGCGCCCCGCCCATGGGCAACAATGAGCAGTTCTTC
14	TRBV25-1	TRBD1	TRBJ1-3	-	CASSTTGGGNTIYF	TGTGCCAGCAGTACCACAGGGGGTGGAAACACCATATATTTT
14	TRBV29-1	-	TRBJ1-1	few	CSVTLRAMNTEAFF	TGCAGCGTCACTCTTAGGGCGATGAACACTGAAGCTTTCTTT
12	TRBV10-3	-	TRBJ1-3	-	CAIRDSGNTIYF	TGTGCCATCAGGGATTCTGGAAACACCATATATTTT
15	TRBV5-4	-	TRBJ2-3	-	CASSLVPGRTDTQYF	TGTGCCAGCAGCTTGGTACCAGGGAGGACAGATACGCAGTATTTT
17	TRBV9	TRBD2	TRBJ2-1	-	CASSTIPTSGRGNEQFF	TGTGCCAGCAGCACCATACCCACCAGCGGGAGGGGCAATGAGCAGTTCTTC
14	TRBV7-2	-	TRBJ2-7	few	CASSLADDVYEQYF	TGTGCCAGCAGCTTAGCGGACGACGTCTACGAGCAGTACTTC
11	TRBV19	-	TRBJ1-4	-	CASMTREKLFF	TGTGCCAGTATGACCAGGGAAAAACTGTTTTTT
16	TRBV5-8	TRBD2	TRBJ2-5	-	CASSALAGTLQETQYF	TGTGCCAGCAGCGCCCTAGCGGGGACACTACAAGAGACCCAGTACTTC
13	TRBV5-1	-	TRBJ2-5	-	CASSGRPQETQYF	TGCGCCAGCAGCGGCCGACCACAAGAGACCCAGTACTTC
17	TRBV10-3	-	TRBJ1-5	many	CAISESGLGRQNQPQHF	TGTGCCATCAGTGAGTCGGGACTGGGCAGGCAGAATCAGCCCCAGCATTTT
15	TRBV6-4	TRBD2	TRBJ2-7	-	CASSELAGPTYEQYF	TGTGCCAGCAGTGAACTAGCGGGCCCGACCTACGAGCAGTACTTC
14	TRBV7-8	TRBD1	TRBJ2-3	-	CASGDRVLTDTQYF	TGTGCCAGCGGGGACAGGGTTCTCACAGATACGCAGTATTTT
15	TRBV12-3/TRBV12-4	-	TRBJ2-5	-	CASNNRGPEGETQYF	TGTGCCAGCAATAACCGGGGCCCTGAAGGAGAGACCCAGTACTTC
14	TRBV15	-	TRBJ2-7	few	CATSREQGSYEQYF	TGTGCCACCAGCAGAGAGCAGGGGAGCTACGAGCAGTACTTC
13	TRBV5-4	-	TRBJ1-1	-	CASNHRGKTEAFF	TGTGCCAGCAACCACCGGGGTAAGACTGAAGCTTTCTTT
11	TRBV2	-	TRBJ2-1	-	CANRDYNEQFF	TGTGCCAACCGGGACTACAATGAGCAGTTCTTC
14	TRBV27	-	TRBJ1-2	few	CASSPSGANYGYTF	TGTGCCAGCAGTCCTAGTGGGGCTAACTATGGCTACACCTTC
15	TRBV2	TRBD1	TRBJ2-2	-	CASSELGQLTGELFF	TGTGCCAGCAGTGAGCTGGGACAGCTCACCGGGGAGCTGTTTTTT
15	TRBV24-1	TRBD2	TRBJ2-3	-	CATSGTSGGADTQYF	TGTGCCACCAGTGGGACTAGCGGGGGGGCAGATACGCAGTATTTT
16	TRBV20-1	TRBD1	TRBJ1-5	-	CSARDEQGIGNQPQHF	TGCAGTGCTAGAGACGAACAGGGGATAGGAAATCAGCCCCAGCATTTT
15	TRBV9	-	TRBJ1-4	-	CASSGAPGVYEKLFF	TGTGCCAGCAGCGGGGCGCCCGGGGTATACGAAAAACTGTTTTTT
13	TRBV6-1	-	TRBJ1-5	many	CASSERVHQPQHF	TGTGCCAGCAGTGAAAGAGTCCATCAGCCCCAGCATTTT
15	TRBV5-5	-	TRBJ2-3	medium-sized	CASSFFWTSTDTQYF	TGTGCCAGCAGCTTTTTTTGGACTAGCACAGATACGCAGTATTTT
11	TRBV7-9	-	TRBJ1-3	-	CASSLENTIYF	TGTGCCAGCAGCTTGGAAAACACCATATATTTT
16	TRBV20-1	TRBD1	TRBJ1-5	-	CSASSVGTGGSQPQHF	TGCAGTGCTAGCAGTGTCGGGACAGGGGGCAGCCAGCCCCAGCATTTT
13	TRBV5-8	-	TRBJ1-2	-	CASSLDTDYGYTF	TGTGCCAGCAGCTTAGACACCGATTATGGCTACACCTTC
14	TRBV7-3	-	TRBJ2-7	few	CASSRIPGAYEQYF	TGTGCCAGCAGCCGCATCCCTGGGGCCTACGAGCAGTACTTC
13	TRBV20-1	-	TRBJ2-3	few	CSAKLGSTDTQYF	TGCAGTGCTAAGTTGGGATCCACAGATACGCAGTATTTT
14	TRBV20-1	-	TRBJ2-7	-	CSAWSVGRTYEQYF	TGCAGTGCCTGGAGTGTCGGGAGAACGTACGAGCAGTACTTC
16	TRBV5-6	-	TRBJ2-7	few	CASSLTDRLPLYEQYF	TGTGCCAGCAGCTTAACTGACAGGCTGCCCCTGTACGAGCAGTACTTC
15	TRBV15	-	TRBJ1-3	-	CATSRDREPGNTIYF	TGTGCCACCAGCAGAGACAGGGAGCCTGGAAACACCATATATTTT
15	TRBV10-3	-	TRBJ1-1	-	CAISGLPGMDSEAFF	TGTGCCATCAGTGGGTTACCGGGGATGGACAGTGAGGCTTTCTTT
12	TRBV19	-	TRBJ1-1	few	CASKGQGSEAFF	TGTGCCAGTAAGGGGCAGGGCAGTGAAGCTTTCTTT
15	TRBV19	-	TRBJ2-3	-	CASSISRQAPDTQYF	TGTGCCAGTAGTATAAGTCGACAGGCGCCAGATACGCAGTATTTT
12	TRBV14	-	TRBJ2-7	-	CASQGWSYEQYF	TGTGCCAGCCAGGGGTGGTCCTACGAGCAGTACTTC
14	TRBV27	-	TRBJ2-7	-	CASSPGRGSYEQYF	TGTGCCAGCAGTCCAGGTCGAGGCTCCTACGAGCAGTACTTC
15	TRBV4-3	TRBD1	TRBJ2-5	many	CASSQEGDSRGTQYF	TGCGCCAGCAGCCAAGAGGGGGACAGCCGGGGAACCCAGTACTTC
13	TRBV24-1	TRBD1	TRBJ1-1	many	CATSGTGGTEAFF	TGTGCCACCAGTGGCACAGGGGGGACTGAAGCTTTCTTT
14	TRBV10-3	-	TRBJ1-1	-	CAISAKEPNTEAFF	TGTGCCATCAGTGCAAAGGAGCCGAACACTGAAGCTTTCTTT
13	TRBV7-9	-	TRBJ2-1	once	CASMQGTLIEQFF	TGTGCCAGCATGCAGGGGACTCTGATTGAGCAGTTCTTC
12	TRBV2	-	TRBJ2-7	-	CASTATTHEQYF	TGTGCCAGCACTGCCACAACCCACGAGCAGTACTTC
12	TRBV9	-	TRBJ1-6	-	CASSEGGSPLHF	TGTGCCAGCAGCGAGGGTGGGTCACCCCTCCACTTT
15	TRBV5-6	TRBD1	TRBJ2-3	-	CASSYGTGVIDTQYF	TGTGCCAGCAGCTACGGGACAGGGGTTATAGATACGCAGTATTTT